The next 28 T cell receptor beta chains were all read from a single sample in a study of early T cells in non-severe SARS-CoV-2 infection. TCRdb recomputed calls from the 5' RACE reads with MiXCR, one row per CDR3 protein. The sample contains approximately 88,000 distinct CDR3 sequences, roughly an eighth of which appear only once. Material for sequencing was whole blood. All receptors come from an adult who was a healthcare worker with PCR-confirmed SARS-CoV-2 infection or an uninfected control (not recorded which).

This clonotype was counted a few times. The genes are TRBV29-1 and TRBJ1-1; unclear D gene. CDR1 is SQVTM and CDR2 is ANQGSEA in the germline V gene. Trimming removed 4 bases at V and 1 base at J, with 13 bases between. CDR3 size: 14 residues. CDR3 protein: CSVAFSGPNTEAFF. The CDR3 DNA is TGCAGCGTTGCCTTTTCAGGACCGAACACTGAAGCTTTCTTT. Combining the CDR3 with reference TRBV29-1 and TRBJ1-1 gives the whole variable domain SAVISQKPSRDICQRGTSLTIQCQVDSQVTMMFWYRQQPGQSLTLIATANQGSEATYESGFVIDKFPISRPNLTFSTLTVSNMSPEDSSIYLCSVAFSGPNTEAFFGQGTRLTVV.

This clonotype has a count of ten or more. The chain combines TRBV28 with TRBJ2-7; TRBD1 is a possible D gene (6 bases). CDR3 length: 14 residues. The V gene lost 2 bases and the J gene lost 4 bases, with 12 bases spanning the gap. The germline CDR1 and CDR2 sequences are MDHEN and SYDVKM. The CDR3 loop is CASSLGGSRYEQYF. In DNA, the CDR3 is TGTGCCAGCAGTTTAGGGGGCAGTCGGTACGAGCAGTACTTC.

In DNA form, the CDR3 reads TGCGCCAGCAGCTCCGGGACAGGGGGAGTCTTAACTGGGGCCAACGTCCTGACTTTC. Translating it yields CASSSGTGGVLTGANVLTF. The rearrangement joins TRBV5-1 to TRBJ2-6, with TRBD1 matching 11 bases. Germline loops: CDR1 SGHRS, CDR2 YFSETQ. This CDR3 is 19 amino acids long. The trim removed 3 bases at V and 2 bases at J, leaving 10 bases unmatched.

This clonotype was seen many times. This CDR3 is CASSVLRGSPTNSPLHF. The DNA for the CDR3 is TGTGCCAGCAGCGTACTCAGGGGGAGTCCGACTAATTCACCCCTCCACTTT. The chain couples TRBV9 to TRBJ1-6; 7 bases fit TRBD1. J lost 6 bases, V lost 1 base, and 10 bases had no gene match. Germline V gene data show CDR1 as SGDLS and CDR2 as YYNGEE. The CDR3 totals 17 residues. Full variable domain (rest looked up from reference TRBV9 and TRBJ1-6): DSGVTQTPKHLITATGQRVTLRCSPRSGDLSVYWYQQSLDQGLQFLIQYYNGEERAKGNILERFSAQQFPDLHSELNLSSLELGDSALYFCASSVLRGSPTNSPLHFGNGTRLTVT.

This chain links TRBV14 with TRBJ1-4; TRBD1 matches 8 bases. Germline V gene sequence: CDR1 SGHDN, CDR2 FVKESK. With 4 bases clipped from V and 1 base from J, the junction kept 8 bases outside the gene matches. There are 17 residues in the CDR3. As DNA, the CDR3 is TGTGCCAGCAGCCCGGACAGGGCGGGAAGAACTAATGAAAAACTGTTTTTT. It encodes CASSPDRAGRTNEKLFF.

This clonotype was observed at least ten times. This chain joins TRBV24-1 and TRBJ2-1; tentatively, D is TRBD1 (5 bases). CDR3 length: 15 amino acids. Germline loops: CDR1 KGHDR, CDR2 SFDVKD. Deletions cut 12 bases from V and 9 bases from J, with 26 bases between. Here the CDR3 DNA reads TGTGCCCGGCTCCGGACAACAATAGGGGATGTTGAGCAGTTCTTC. Its translation: CARLRTTIGDVEQFF.

This clonotype was seen a few times. The rearrangement joins TRBV29-1 to TRBJ2-3; no reliable D call. The ends were cut back, 3 bases at V and 0 bases at J, with 13 bases in the middle. This CDR3 comprises 15 residues. Germline V lookup: CDR1 SQVTM, CDR2 ANQGSEA. The chain's CDR3 is CSVDDPQRSTDTQYF. CDR3 DNA: TGCAGCGTTGACGACCCCCAGAGAAGCACAGATACGCAGTATTTT.

This clonotype has a handful of counts. The genes are TRBV27 and TRBJ2-5; tentative D call: TRBD2 (5 bases). Looked up from germline, CDR1 is MNHEY and CDR2 is SMNVEV (reference sequence). The CDR3 consists of 12 residues. V was trimmed by 5 bases and J by 5 bases, leaving 9 bases between them. The CDR3 sequence is CASSGLGETQYF. The CDR3 bases are TGTGCCAGCAGTGGACTGGGGGAGACCCAGTACTTC.

The gene calls are TRBV20-1 and TRBJ1-2, with D possibly matching TRBD1 (6 bases). CDR3 length equals 13 residues. V was trimmed by 1 base and J by 5 bases, leaving 11 bases between them. CDR1 and CDR2 from the germline V gene are DFQATT and SNEGSKA (reference sequence). This chain's CDR3 is CSARGTDLYGYTF. The CDR3 coding sequence is TGCAGTGCTAGAGGGACAGACCTTTATGGCTACACCTTC.

This clonotype has at least ten counts. The genes are TRBV29-1 and TRBJ2-1; perhaps TRBD1 as D (5 bases). The CDR3 totals 14 residues. Deletions cut 4 bases from V and 6 bases from J, with 16 bases between. Germline CDR1 SQVTM, CDR2 ANQGSEA. CDR3 residues: CSVGSGRVGNEQFF. CDR3 bases: TGCAGCGTTGGCTCCGGCAGGGTCGGCAATGAGCAGTTCTTC.

This rearrangement joins TRBV7-2 to TRBJ2-7; D might be TRBD1 (5 bases). V dropped 3 bases and J dropped 0 bases, with 9 bases sitting between them. CDR1 and CDR2 (germline): SGHTA, FQGNSA. The CDR3 has 14 amino acids. CDR3 sequence (DNA): TGTGCCAGCAGCTTCCGACAGACCTCCTACGAGCAGTACTTC. Its translation: CASSFRQTSYEQYF.

This clonotype occurred many times. This chain links TRBV12-3 or TRBV12-4 with TRBJ2-3; 8 bases agree with TRBD1. V lost 6 bases to trimming and J lost 7 bases; unmatched junction nucleotides: 6. This CDR3 region has 13 residues. Here the CDR3 reads CASSTTGGNTQYF. The CDR3 coding sequence is TGTGCCAGCAGCACAACAGGGGGGAATACGCAGTATTTT.

This clonotype came up many times. The J gene is TRBJ2-7, the V gene TRBV5-1; D ambiguous. The CDR3 runs to 13 residues. Germline V CDR1 and CDR2: SGHRS, YFSETQ. The germline V and J ends were trimmed by 0 bases and 2 bases, with 6 bases remaining between them. The CDR3 nucleotides are TGCGCCAGCAGCTTGGGCAGGCCCTACGAGCAGTACTTC. Translated: CASSLGRPYEQYF.

This sequence joins TRBV6-2 or TRBV6-3 and TRBJ2-3, with unresolved D. The CDR3 is 16 residues long. CDR1 and CDR2 from the germline V gene are MNHEY and SVGEGT. Trimming removed 8 bases at V and 2 bases at J, with 20 bases between. CDR3 DNA: TGTGCCAGCCCTCCTACTTTTGGAGTCTACACAGATACGCAGTATTTT. This codes for CASPPTFGVYTDTQYF.

This clonotype was seen a handful of times. The J gene is TRBJ1-2, the V gene TRBV30; TRBD1 matches 8 bases. The V and J ends lost 1 base and 4 bases, in that order; junction bases with no gene match: 2. Germline-derived CDR1 and CDR2 are GTSNPN and SVGIG (reference sequence). CDR3 length: 13 residues. The CDR3: CAWSAGGAYGYTF. DNA of the CDR3: TGTGCCTGGAGTGCAGGGGGCGCCTATGGCTACACCTTC.

As to this clonotype: A much bigger clone sits one base away, suggesting this may be a read error. This chain uses TRBV5-1 with TRBJ2-3, with D uncertain. Germline loops: CDR1 SGHRS, CDR2 YFSETQ. The CDR3 totals 11 residues. V lost 4 bases to trimming and J lost 4 bases, with 4 bases between them. This CDR3 reads CASSISDTQYF. The CDR3 coding sequence is TGCGCCAGCAGCATCTCAGATACGCAGTATTTT.

This clonotype appeared many times. The J gene is TRBJ2-5, the V gene TRBV2, with D perhaps assigned TRBD1 or TRBD2 (6 bases each). The CDR3 is 13 amino acids. Trimming removed 6 bases at V and 1 base at J, with 9 bases between. Germline V gene lookup returns CDR1 SNHLY and CDR2 FYNNEI. The CDR3 loop is CASRRGVQETQYF. In DNA, the CDR3 is TGTGCCAGCAGGAGGGGGGTCCAAGAGACCCAGTACTTC.

This clonotype was observed many times. V gene TRBV11-2 combines with J gene TRBJ1-5; no definite D call. Germline V gene lookup returns CDR1 SGHAT and CDR2 FQNNGV. The CDR3 totals 15 residues. Trimming shortened V by 5 bases and J by 2 bases, and 13 bases separated the two germline ends. The CDR3 region has the DNA TGTGCCAGCAGCATAGGTTTAAGTGGCAATCAGCCCCAGCATTTT. It specifies CASSIGLSGNQPQHF. Together with reference TRBV11-2 and TRBJ1-5, the CDR3 gives the full variable domain: EAGVAQSPRYKIIEKRQSVAFWCNPISGHATLYWYQQILGQGPKLLIQFQNNGVVDDSQLPKDRFSAERLKGVDSTLKIQPAKLEDSAVYLCASSIGLSGNQPQHFGDGTRLSIL.

In this sample, this clonotype turned up many times. V usage is TRBV9 and J usage is TRBJ2-1; 8 bases are shared with TRBD1. V was clipped by 4 bases and J by 6 bases; unmatched bases: 9. CDR1 and CDR2 from the germline V gene are SGDLS and YYNGEE. CDR3 length: 15 amino acids. The chain's CDR3 is CASSTPGGVGNEQFF. For the CDR3, the DNA is TGTGCCAGCAGCACCCCAGGGGGCGTAGGCAATGAGCAGTTCTTC.

The chain combines TRBV5-6 with TRBJ1-3; the match to TRBD1 covers 8 bases. The trim removed 0 bases at V and 5 bases at J, leaving 10 bases unmatched. Germline CDR1 is SGHDT and CDR2 is YYEEEE. CDR3 length: 17 residues. The CDR3 DNA sequence: TGTGCCAGCAGCTTGGTTATACAGGGGGATCACCGAAACACCATATATTTT. It is translated as CASSLVIQGDHRNTIYF.

This clonotype was detected ten times or more. The chain joins TRBV7-2 to TRBJ1-6; tentative D call: TRBD1 (5 bases). V lost 5 bases to trimming and J lost 1 base, with 9 bases between them. CDR1 is SGHTA, CDR2 FQGNSA, per germline. This CDR3 has 15 residues. The CDR3: CASSPRESYNSPLHF. The CDR3 nucleotides read TGTGCCAGCAGCCCCAGGGAGTCCTATAATTCACCCCTCCACTTT.

This clonotype has at least ten counts. J is TRBJ2-6 and V is TRBV7-2; the D gene is possibly TRBD1 (5 bases). Germline V gene data show CDR1 as SGHTA and CDR2 as FQGNSA. V lost 1 base and J 1 base, leaving 11 bases between the germline ends. CDR3 size: 17 residues. The CDR3 nucleotides are TGTGCCAGCAGCTTAGAGCACAGGCCTTCTGGGGCCAACGTCCTGACTTTC. This codes for CASSLEHRPSGANVLTF.

This clonotype was seen at least ten times. The chain has TRBV20-1 and TRBJ2-5; 7 bases align to TRBD1. Germline V CDR1 and CDR2: DFQATT, SNEGSKA (reference sequence). CDR3 size: 13 residues. V lost 6 bases, J lost 5 bases, and 9 bases stayed unmatched. This CDR3 reads CSAETGSGETQYF. The DNA of the CDR3 is TGCAGTGCAGAGACAGGGTCCGGGGAGACCCAGTACTTC.

The chain combines TRBV3-1 with TRBJ1-1; D gene ambiguous. This CDR3 is built from 15 residues. The V end lost 4 bases, the J end lost 0 bases, and 12 bases lay between the germline ends. Looked up from germline, CDR1 is LGHDT and CDR2 is YNNKEL (reference sequence). The CDR3 is CASSPKTRLNTEAFF. The DNA for the CDR3 is TGTGCCAGCAGCCCAAAGACCAGATTGAACACTGAAGCTTTCTTT.

This clonotype was observed many times. The gene calls are TRBV7-8 and TRBJ2-2; tentative D call: TRBD1 (5 bases). With 3 bases removed from V and 4 bases from J, the gap between germline ends came to 12 bases. This CDR3 is built from 15 residues. From germline, CDR1 is SGHVS and CDR2 FQNEAQ. CDR3 nucleotides: TGTGCCAGCAGCTTGGGGCTTCAGCCCACCGGGGAGCTGTTTTTT. Translating it yields CASSLGLQPTGELFF.

The chain recombines TRBV5-1 with TRBJ2-6, with 8 bases aligning to TRBD1. This CDR3 is 17 amino acids long. The trim removed 8 bases at V and 0 bases at J, leaving 10 bases unmatched. Germline CDR1 reads SGHRS; CDR2 reads YFSETQ. In DNA form, the CDR3 reads TGCGCCAGTTCCCCGACAGGGGCGAGCTCTGGGGCCAACGTCCTGACTTTC. Translated, it gives CASSPTGASSGANVLTF.

This clonotype has a count of ten or more. V gene TRBV20-1 combines with J gene TRBJ2-5; D is ambiguous. V was shortened by 1 base and J by 5 bases, with 2 bases between the two germline ends. This CDR3 has 10 residues. Germline CDR1 DFQATT, CDR2 SNEGSKA (reference sequence). The CDR3 nucleotides are TGCAGTGCTAGAGTTGAGACCCAGTACTTC. As protein: CSARVETQYF.

This clonotype was detected only a few times. V gene TRBV12-3 or TRBV12-4 combines with J gene TRBJ2-3; TRBD1 is a possible D gene (5 bases). This CDR3 has 14 amino acids. V was cut by 5 bases and J by 3 bases, with 12 bases left in between. The CDR3 protein is CASSAQGTTDTQYF. For the CDR3, the DNA is TGTGCCAGCAGTGCGCAGGGAACTACAGATACGCAGTATTTT.